This T cell receptor (beta chain) was sequenced in a study of blood T cell repertoires in COVID-19. Sequencing used immunoSEQ multiplex PCR; TCRdb keeps in-frame clones, though not all of them. Among roughly 240,000 clones listed, about 90% were seen once. Germline CDR1 and CDR2: SGHRS and YFSETQ. The CDR3 consists of 12 residues. The ends were cut back, 4 bases at V and 5 bases at J, with 9 bases in the middle. This clone was detected only once. The source material was PBMCs or T cells enriched from blood (not recorded which). The chain uses TRBV5-1 and TRBJ1-1; D gene unclear. This clonotype was obtained from a man in his fifties who had been exposed to COVID-19. The CDR3: CASSIEGTEAFF. The DNA of the CDR3 is TGCGCCAGCAGCATAGAGGGTACTGAAGCTTTCTTT.